This T cell receptor (beta chain) was retrieved from a study of identical twins. Broader study findings: Out-of-frame TCR alpha sharing observed in monozygotic twins exceeded model estimates. Out-of-frame alpha sequences common to twins exhibited a surplus of low generation probability.

The V gene lost 0 bases and the J gene lost 2 bases, with 11 bases spanning the gap. Looked up from germline, CDR1 is DFQATT and CDR2 is SNEGSKA (reference sequence). The CDR3 length is 14 residues. TCRdb fed the 5' RACE reads into MiXCR, producing one record per CDR3 protein. This sample has approximately 600,000 distinct CDR3 sequences, with around 7.5% found just once. With respect to this clonotype: The antigen remains undetermined.

The sample was also linked to a second study, of yellow fever vaccine responses in identical twins.

The clonotype comes from a young woman in good health. This chain uses TRBV20-1 with TRBJ2-7, with D uncertain. Sequenced input: PBMCs. As DNA, the CDR3 is TGCAGTGCTAGAGATCTTGCGAGCGCCTACGAGCAGTACTTC. Encoded protein: CSARDLASAYEQYF.